Below, 15 T cell receptor beta chains from the same sample are listed, as sequenced in a study of identical twins. TCRdb recomputed calls from the 5' RACE reads with MiXCR, one row per CDR3 protein. The sample includes some 500,000 distinct CDR3 sequences, 22% of them seen just once. These same records also appear under a second study, on T cells expressing NK-cell markers.

What was sequenced was CD4+ T cells sorted from blood. These receptors all come from a young woman in good health.

This sequence joins TRBV5-1 and TRBJ2-1; D gene unclear. Germline V gene data show CDR1 as SGHRS and CDR2 as YFSETQ. This CDR3 contains 13 residues. Deletions cut 0 bases from V and 9 bases from J, with 10 bases between. The DNA for the CDR3 is TGCGCCAGCAGCTTGGAACCAGCCTCTGAGCAGTTCTTC. Protein sequence: CASSLEPASEQFF.

This clonotype was observed a few times. The rearrangement links TRBV29-1 to TRBJ1-3; no clear D. Germline-derived CDR1 and CDR2 are SQVTM and ANQGSEA. The CDR3 length is 11 residues. The germline V and J ends were trimmed by 4 bases and 3 bases, with 4 bases remaining between them. CDR3: CSVGRGNTIYF. DNA for the CDR3: TGCAGCGTTGGACGTGGAAACACCATATATTTT.

This clonotype showed up many times. V gene TRBV5-1 combines with J gene TRBJ1-1, with D hard to call. Trimming pared 4 bases from V and 1 base from J, leaving 8 bases between. Germline V gene lookup returns CDR1 SGHRS and CDR2 YFSETQ. The CDR3 loop spans 13 amino acids. The CDR3 loop reads CASSHDGNTEAFF. CDR3 nucleotides: TGCGCCAGCAGCCACGACGGGAACACTGAAGCTTTCTTT.

V and J are TRBV7-8 and TRBJ2-1, with D maybe TRBD2 (6 bases). Trimming took 3 bases from V and 2 from J, leaving 14 bases between them. Per germline, CDR1 SGHVS and CDR2 FQNEAQ. There are 16 residues in the CDR3. As DNA, the CDR3 is TGTGCCAGCAGCTTGATGGGCGGGGTGGCCTACAATGAGCAGTTCTTC. Translating gives CASSLMGGVAYNEQFF.

The table lists this clonotype with many counts. This chain uses TRBV20-1 with TRBJ2-3; D may correspond to TRBD1 or TRBD2 (6 bases each). Trimming stripped 6 bases from V and 3 bases from J, with 16 bases between. Germline assignment: CDR1 DFQATT and CDR2 SNEGSKA (reference sequence). The CDR3 sequence is 14 residues long. In nucleotides, the CDR3 is TGCAGTGCGGGGGGCACCGGAGGAACAGATACGCAGTATTTT. Translation gives CSAGGTGGTDTQYF.

The chain employs TRBV7-2 and TRBJ2-7; no firm D call. V lost 4 bases, J lost 4 bases, and 17 bases lay in between. Per the germline V gene, CDR1 is SGHTA and CDR2 is FQGNSA. The CDR3 contains 15 residues. CDR3 DNA sequence: TGTGCCAGCAGCTCAGGAGACGGGTCTCTTTACGAGCAGTACTTC. Protein product: CASSSGDGSLYEQYF.

This clonotype turned up a few times. The V gene is TRBV18, the J gene TRBJ1-2; D remains unclear. CDR3 length: 12 amino acids. V was pared by 2 bases and J by 6 bases, with 7 bases between. Germline-derived CDR1 and CDR2 are KGHSH and LQKENI. CDR3 coding DNA: TGTGCCAGCTCACCAAGCGGGGATGGCTACACCTTC. It codes for CASSPSGDGYTF.

V usage is TRBV24-1 and J usage is TRBJ2-2, with D hard to call. The V end lost 4 bases, the J end lost 3 bases, and 8 bases lay between the germline ends. Germline CDR1 is KGHDR and CDR2 is SFDVKD. The CDR3 has 14 residues. In DNA, the CDR3 is TGTGCCACCAGTGACCCTAATTACACCGGGGAGCTGTTTTTT. This encodes CATSDPNYTGELFF.

This sequence joins TRBV20-1 and TRBJ1-2; 7 nucleotides line up with TRBD1. The CDR3 runs 14 residues. CDR1 DFQATT and CDR2 SNEGSKA come from the germline V gene (reference sequence). V lost 2 bases and J lost 7; bases outside the gene matches: 10. CDR3 protein: CSARSEGGASGYTF. The CDR3 region has the DNA TGCAGTGCTAGATCAGAAGGGGGCGCATCTGGCTACACCTTC.

The chain has TRBV20-1 and TRBJ2-5, with unresolved D. V lost 3 bases, J lost 5 bases, and 10 bases lay in between. Germline assignment: CDR1 DFQATT and CDR2 SNEGSKA (reference sequence). CDR3 length: 12 residues. The CDR3 coding sequence is TGCAGTGCTAGTTCCAGTGCCGAGACCCAGTACTTC. Its protein product is CSASSSAETQYF.

The rearrangement links TRBV29-1 to TRBJ2-5; 11 nucleotides line up with TRBD1. CDR3 length equals 12 residues. Trimming took 6 bases from V and 4 from J; bases not matched to a gene: 1. Germline V gives CDR1 SQVTM, CDR2 ANQGSEA. CDR3 DNA: TGCAGCGTGGGACAGGGGGGAGAGACCCAGTACTTC. Its translation is CSVGQGGETQYF.

The table lists this clonotype with a few counts. The V gene is TRBV30, the J gene TRBJ2-2, with D unresolved. The V gene's germline CDR1 is GTSNPN and CDR2 SVGIG (reference sequence). The V gene lost 3 bases and the J gene lost 7 bases, with 9 bases spanning the gap. This CDR3 spans 12 amino acids. CDR3 DNA: TGTGCCTGGAGCCAGCCAGGCGGGGAGCTGTTTTTT. This translates into CAWSQPGGELFF.

This clonotype has a handful of counts. This sequence joins TRBV10-3 and TRBJ2-7; D perhaps matches TRBD1 (7 bases). Trimming took 0 bases from V and 0 from J, leaving 15 bases between them. Germline CDR1 ENHRY, CDR2 SYGVKD. This CDR3 contains 17 residues. CDR3 DNA: TGTGCCATCAGTGAGTCGATTGCGGGACAGCCCTCCTACGAGCAGTACTTC. This codes for CAISESIAGQPSYEQYF.

The chain is built from TRBV7-8 and TRBJ2-3; D gene uncertain. CDR3 length: 15 amino acids. V lost 2 bases to trimming and J lost 2 bases, with 11 bases between them. The germline gives CDR1 SGHVS, CDR2 FQNEAQ. CDR3 amino acids: CASSLKRDLTDTQYF. The CDR3 DNA reads as TGTGCCAGCAGCTTAAAAAGGGATCTCACAGATACGCAGTATTTT.

The chain carries TRBV6-1 and TRBJ2-7, with TRBD2 as a possible D gene (5 bases). V was clipped by 6 bases and J by 3 bases, with 12 bases between them. The CDR3 contains 13 residues. CDR1 is MNHNS and CDR2 is SASEGT in the germline V gene. CDR3 nucleotides: TGTGCCAGCAGGGAGACTGGAGGCTACGAGCAGTACTTC. It yields the protein CASRETGGYEQYF.